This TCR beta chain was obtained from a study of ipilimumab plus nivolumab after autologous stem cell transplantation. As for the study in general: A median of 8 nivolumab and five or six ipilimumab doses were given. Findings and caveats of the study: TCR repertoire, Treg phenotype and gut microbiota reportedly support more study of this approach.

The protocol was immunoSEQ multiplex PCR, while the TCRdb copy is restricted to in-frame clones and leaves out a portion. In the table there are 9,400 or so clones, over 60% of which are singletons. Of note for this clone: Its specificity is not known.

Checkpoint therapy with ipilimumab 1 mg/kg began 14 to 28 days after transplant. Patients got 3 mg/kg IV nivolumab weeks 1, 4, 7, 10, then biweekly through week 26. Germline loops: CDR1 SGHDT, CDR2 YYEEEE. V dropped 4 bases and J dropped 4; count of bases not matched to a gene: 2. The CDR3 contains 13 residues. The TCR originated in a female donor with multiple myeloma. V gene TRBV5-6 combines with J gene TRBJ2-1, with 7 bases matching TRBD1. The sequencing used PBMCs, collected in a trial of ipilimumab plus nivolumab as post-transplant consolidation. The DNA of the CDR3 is TGTGCCAGCAGCGGACAGGAGTACAATGAGCAGTTCTTC. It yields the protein CASSGQEYNEQFF.